This entry is about one TCR beta chain. Its antigen is as yet unknown. This sample's time point: cycle 4 day 1 (C4D1), after less than 7 weeks of nivolumab. All patients relapsed after autologous stem cell transplantation, and brentuximab vedotin exposure varied. Under best response, outcomes were complete response, partial response or progressive disease. Germline V gene lookup returns CDR1 SGHRS and CDR2 YFSETQ. The ends were cut back, 4 bases at V and 5 bases at J, with 10 bases in the middle. The CDR3 has 13 amino acids. Here immunoSEQ multiplex PCR was the method, and the copy in TCRdb shows in-frame clones only, minus some. The sample records over 50,000 clones, roughly 87% being singletons. These data originate in a study of PD-1 blockade in classical Hodgkin lymphoma. Findings and limits, study-wide: Lower baseline TCR diversity was reported for newly diagnosed patients than for healthy donors.

The starting material was peripheral blood mononuclear cells (PBMCs), obtained before the fourth cycle of nivolumab. The clonotype originates from a human donor with classical Hodgkin lymphoma. The chain is built from TRBV5-1 and TRBJ1-5; D is undetermined. The CDR3 is CASSPAWDQPQHF. In nucleotides, the CDR3 is TGCGCCAGCAGCCCGGCTTGGGATCAGCCCCAGCATTTT. The full variable domain, its missing parts supplied by reference TRBV5-1 and TRBJ1-5, is KAGVTQTPRYLIKTRGQQVTLSCSPISGHRSVSWYQQTPGQGLQFLFEYFSETQRNKGNFPGRFSGRQFSNSRSEMNVSTLELGDSALYLCASSPAWDQPQHFGDGTRLSIL.